This note documents a single T cell receptor (beta chain) sequence. Antigen specificity is unknown. The sample belongs to a study of naive and memory T cell subsets. Points from the study as a whole: Over 85% of naive TCR sequences appeared only once, unlike memory subsets. Clonotypes here are unpaired alpha or beta chain sequences. TCR counts from RNA may reflect activation-linked expression changes.

The CDR3 totals 16 residues. Unmatched junction bases numbered 4, after V lost 0 bases and J lost 2 bases. CDR1 is MNHEY and CDR2 is SVGEGT in the germline V gene. The beta constant-region primer was an equimolar mix of two oligonucleotides covering TRBC1 and TRBC2. Ligated cDNA was amplified by four rounds of PCR with nested alpha and beta constant-region primers and SP2. TCRdb re-derived calls from the UMI-ligation and nested PCR reads in MiXCR, one entry per CDR3 protein. The sample holds under 25,000 distinct CDR3 sequences, about 10% seen once. This chain connects TRBV6-2 or TRBV6-3 to TRBJ2-3; 8 positions match TRBD1. The clonotype comes from a human donor in good health. Sequencing input: central memory CD8+ T cells from blood. This chain's CDR3 is CASSYSPDRVTDTQYF. DNA for the CDR3: TGTGCCAGCAGTTACTCCCCGGACAGGGTCACAGATACGCAGTATTTT.